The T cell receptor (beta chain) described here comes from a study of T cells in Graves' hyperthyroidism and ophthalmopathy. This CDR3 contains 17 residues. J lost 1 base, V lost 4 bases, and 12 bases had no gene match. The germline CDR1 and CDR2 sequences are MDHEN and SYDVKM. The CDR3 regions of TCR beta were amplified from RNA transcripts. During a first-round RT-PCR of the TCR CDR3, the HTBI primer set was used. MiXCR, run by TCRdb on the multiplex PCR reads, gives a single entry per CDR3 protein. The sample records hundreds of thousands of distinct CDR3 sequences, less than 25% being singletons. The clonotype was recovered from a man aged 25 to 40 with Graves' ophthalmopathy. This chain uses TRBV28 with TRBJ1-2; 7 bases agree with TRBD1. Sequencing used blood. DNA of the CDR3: TGTGCCAGCAGTTCCACAGGGGCCGGATACATTAACTATGGCTACACCTTC. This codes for CASSSTGAGYINYGYTF.